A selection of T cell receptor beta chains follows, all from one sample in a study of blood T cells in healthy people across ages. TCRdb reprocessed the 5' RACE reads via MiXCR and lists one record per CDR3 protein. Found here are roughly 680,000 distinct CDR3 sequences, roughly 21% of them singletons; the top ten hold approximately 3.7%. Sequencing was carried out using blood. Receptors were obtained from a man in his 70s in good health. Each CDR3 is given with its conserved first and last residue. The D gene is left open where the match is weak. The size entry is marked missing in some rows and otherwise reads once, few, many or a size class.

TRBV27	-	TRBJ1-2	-	TGTGCCAGCAGTTACCTGGGAGGGCCTGGCTATGGCTACACCTTC	CASSYLGGPGYGYTF
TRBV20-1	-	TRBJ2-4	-	TGCAGTGCACCGGCTCCCCTAGCCAAAAACATTCAGTACTTC	CSAPAPLAKNIQYF
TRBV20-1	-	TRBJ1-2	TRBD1	TGCAGTGCTAGAGATCCGGGCAGGGGGCTAGGAGGCTACACCTTC	CSARDPGRGLGGYTF
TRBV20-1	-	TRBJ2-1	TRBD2	TGCAGTGCCCCCCCGGGACTAGCGGGAGTCGAGGAGCAGTTCTTC	CSAPPGLAGVEEQFF
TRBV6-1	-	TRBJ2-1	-	TGTGCCAGCAGTGAAGAGGCACTAGCCCCCTACAATGAGCAGTTCTTC	CASSEEALAPYNEQFF
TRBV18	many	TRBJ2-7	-	TGTGCCAGCTCACCGGTACAGGGTTCCGAGCAGTACTTC	CASSPVQGSEQYF
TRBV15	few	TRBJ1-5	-	TGTGCCACCAGCGGGATGCGCAATCAGCCCCAGCATTTT	CATSGMRNQPQHF
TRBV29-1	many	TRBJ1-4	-	TGCAGCGCCCGGGGGGGCGAAGAAAAACTGTTTTTT	CSARGGEEKLFF
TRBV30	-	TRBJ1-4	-	TGTGCCTGGAGTGTACAGTGGAAGGAAAAACTGTTTTTT	CAWSVQWKEKLFF
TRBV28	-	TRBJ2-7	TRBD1	TGTGCCAGCAGCCCCAACCGGGGGACAGGGTACGAGCAGTACTTC	CASSPNRGTGYEQYF
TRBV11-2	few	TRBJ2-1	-	TGTGCCAGCAGCTCCCAAACCTTTTACAATGAGCAGTTCTTC	CASSSQTFYNEQFF
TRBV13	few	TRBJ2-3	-	TGTGCCAGCAGCTTAGGTGCCTACAGCACAGATACGCAGTATTTT	CASSLGAYSTDTQYF
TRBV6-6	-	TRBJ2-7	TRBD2	TGTGCCAGCAGCGAGACTAGCGGGTACTCCTACGAGCAGTACTTC	CASSETSGYSYEQYF
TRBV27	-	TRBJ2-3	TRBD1	TGTGCCAGCAGTTTAACTGGACAGGGCTCAGATACGCAGTATTTT	CASSLTGQGSDTQYF
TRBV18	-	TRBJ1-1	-	TGTGCCAGCTCACCACCTGGGGACACTGAAGCTTTCTTT	CASSPPGDTEAFF
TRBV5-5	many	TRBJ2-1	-	TGTGCCAGCAGCCCCGTTGAGCGGACTACATACAATGAGCAGTTCTTC	CASSPVERTTYNEQFF
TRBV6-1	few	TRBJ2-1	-	TGTGCCAGCAGTGAACGGGGCGACGAGCAGTTCTTC	CASSERGDEQFF
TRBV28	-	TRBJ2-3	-	TGTGCCAGCAGCGGACTAATATTAGATACGCAGTATTTT	CASSGLILDTQYF
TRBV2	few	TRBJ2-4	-	TGTGCCAGCATAACTTCAGGGGTCCAAAAAAACATTCAGTACTTC	CASITSGVQKNIQYF
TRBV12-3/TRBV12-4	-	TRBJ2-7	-	TGTGCCAGCAGTGCTACAGGGTCCCACGAGCAGTACTTC	CASSATGSHEQYF
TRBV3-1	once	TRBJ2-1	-	TGTGCCAGCAGCCCGCCGGGCGCGTACAATGAGCAGTTCTTC	CASSPPGAYNEQFF
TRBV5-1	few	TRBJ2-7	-	TGCGCCAGCAAATTGGCTCTAGCAACCTACGAGCAGTACTTC	CASKLALATYEQYF
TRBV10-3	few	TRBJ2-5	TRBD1	TGTGCCATCAGGGCCAAACAGGGGGAAGAGACCCAGTACTTC	CAIRAKQGEETQYF